This TCR beta chain appears in the sequencing data of a study of CD8 T cells in ankylosing spondylitis. There are 12 residues in the CDR3. The V end lost 4 bases, the J end lost 5 bases, and 9 bases lay between the germline ends. CDR1 and CDR2 (germline): SQVTM, ANQGSEA. This clonotype was observed at least ten times. Scientists made TCR beta libraries using quantitative 5'-RACE with molecular barcodes. TCRdb itself ran the 5' RACE reads through MiXCR, one entry per CDR3 protein. The sample contains about 96,000 distinct CDR3 sequences, 27% of which appear only once. The V and J genes are TRBV29-1 and TRBJ2-1; perhaps D is TRBD1 or TRBD2 (6 bases each). The TCR was taken from a male donor with ankylosing spondylitis or in good health (not recorded which). The sample was blood, either unsorted or a sorted T cell fraction (not recorded which). The chain's CDR3 is CSVGGANNEQFF. CDR3 DNA sequence: TGCAGCGTTGGGGGGGCCAACAATGAGCAGTTCTTC.